What follows are 6 T cell receptor beta chains derived from one specimen sequenced in a study of radiotherapy plus CTLA-4 blockade in lung cancer. The data were produced by immunoSEQ multiplex PCR, yet TCRdb's version contains in-frame clones alone and is incomplete. Of 83,000 or so clones listed, 80% to 85% are singletons. This specimen was peripheral blood, taken from a patient treated with radiotherapy plus ipilimumab. The receptors shown here come from a human donor with non-small cell lung cancer who had stable disease on radiotherapy plus ipilimumab.

CDR3: CASSFRTGRSDTQYF. As DNA, the CDR3 is TGCGCCAGCAGCTTCCGGACAGGGCGTAGTGATACGCAGTATTTT. The rearrangement uses TRBV5-1 and TRBJ2-3, with 8 bases matching TRBD1. There are 15 residues in the CDR3. Trimming took 2 bases from V and 6 from J; bases not matched to a gene: 8. Looked up from germline, CDR1 is SGHRS and CDR2 is YFSETQ.

J is TRBJ1-5 and V is TRBV5-8; 7 bases agree with TRBD1. J was trimmed by 3 bases and V by 4 bases; bases with no gene match: 13. The germline gives CDR1 SGHTS, CDR2 YDEGEE. This CDR3 is 17 amino acids long. CDR3 in DNA: TGTGCCAGCAGCCCCGGGGCACCGGGACAGCTCAATCAGCCCCAGCATTTT. Its protein product is CASSPGAPGQLNQPQHF.

The rearrangement uses TRBV7-8 and TRBJ2-7, with no clear D. This CDR3 is built from 13 residues. V lost 1 base to trimming and J lost 7 bases, with 11 bases between them. CDR1 and CDR2 (germline): SGHVS, FQNEAQ. The CDR3 DNA is TGTGCCAGCAGCTTAGATCTCATGGGAGAGCAGTACTTC. It encodes CASSLDLMGEQYF.

The chain combines TRBV7-2 with TRBJ2-7, with 10 positions matching TRBD1. V lost 3 bases to trimming and J lost 3 bases; unmatched junction nucleotides: 5. CDR1 is SGHTA and CDR2 is FQGNSA in the germline V gene. The CDR3 length is 15 residues. The CDR3 region has the DNA TGTGCCAGCAGCTTCTGGACAGGGGGGGACTACGAGCAGTACTTC. It encodes CASSFWTGGDYEQYF. The full variable domain, completed using reference TRBV7-2 and TRBJ2-7, is GAGVSQSPSNKVTEKGKDVELRCDPISGHTALYWYRQSLGQGLEFLIYFQGNSAPDKSGLPSDRFSAERTGGSVSTLTIQRTQQEDSAVYLCASSFWTGGDYEQYFGPGTRLTVT.

On this clone itself: This same CDR3 is encoded by further DNA sequences in the sample. The chain is built from TRBV6-1 and TRBJ2-5; D ambiguous. The CDR3 has 11 residues. Germline values: CDR1 MNHNS, CDR2 SASEGT. The ends were cut back, 4 bases at V and 5 bases at J, with 5 bases in the middle. In DNA, the CDR3 is TGTGCCAGCAGTGGATCGGAGACCCAGTACTTC. It codes for CASSGSETQYF.

This clone has only a few counts. The rearrangement joins TRBV19 to TRBJ1-1; tentatively, D is TRBD1 (5 bases). This CDR3 contains 12 residues. V lost 7 bases to trimming and J lost 5 bases, with 11 bases between them. CDR1 is LNHDA and CDR2 is SQIVND in the germline V gene (reference sequence). The CDR3 DNA reads as TGTGCCAGTACTAACTACAGGACTGAAGCTTTCTTT. It translates to CASTNYRTEAFF.